This T cell receptor (beta chain) is drawn from a study of read filtering for tumor transcriptome and immune sequencing. Study context: Among patients, 17 to 20 were male and around 13 female, aged 47 to 80 (mean approximately 62).

From about 0.4 ug of RNA, a library with molecular barcoded alpha/delta and beta/gamma adaptors was made. TCRdb independently ran MiXCR on the reads; one entry per CDR3 protein. This table holds around 48,000 distinct CDR3 sequences, roughly 18% found once. Findings of the study overall: The CD138-negative fraction was mixed bone marrow immune cells, not pure T cells. Single-read clonotypes: roughly four fifths of IR-seq clonotypes (approximately 3.7% of reads), more than 70% of RNA-seq clonotypes (roughly 49% of reads).

The CDR3 spans 14 residues. Trimming shortened V by 3 bases and J by 1 base, and 9 bases separated the two germline ends. Germline V gene data show CDR1 as SGHRS and CDR2 as YFSETQ. This clonotype has a count of ten or more. What it binds is not known. The TCR sequence derives from a donor aged 40 or over with multiple myeloma. V usage is TRBV5-1 and J usage is TRBJ2-3; D uncertain. Sequences were obtained from a population of CD138-negative cells sorted from bone marrow. CDR3 bases: TGCGCCAGCAGCTCCCCAGGCCGCACAGATACGCAGTATTTT. This translates into CASSSPGRTDTQYF.